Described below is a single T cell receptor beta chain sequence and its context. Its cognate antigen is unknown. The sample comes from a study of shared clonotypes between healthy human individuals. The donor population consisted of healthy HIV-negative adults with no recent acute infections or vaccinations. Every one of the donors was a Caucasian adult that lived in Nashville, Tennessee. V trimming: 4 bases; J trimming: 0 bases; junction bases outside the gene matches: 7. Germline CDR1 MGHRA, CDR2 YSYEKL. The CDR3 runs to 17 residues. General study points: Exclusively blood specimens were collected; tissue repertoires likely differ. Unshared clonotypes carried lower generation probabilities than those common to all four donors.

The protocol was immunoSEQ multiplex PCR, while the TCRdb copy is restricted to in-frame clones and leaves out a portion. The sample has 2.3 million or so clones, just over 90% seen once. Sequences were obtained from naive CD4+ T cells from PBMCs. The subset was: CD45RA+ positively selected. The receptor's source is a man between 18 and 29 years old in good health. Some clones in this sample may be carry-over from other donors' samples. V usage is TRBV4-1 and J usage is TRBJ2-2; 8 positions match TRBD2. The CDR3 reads CASSPASGRANTGELFF. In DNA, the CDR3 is TGCGCCAGCAGCCCGGCAAGCGGGAGAGCGAACACCGGGGAGCTGTTTTTT.